One and the same sample provided the 20 T cell receptor beta chains below, sequenced in a study of T cell responses to AZD1222 COVID-19 vaccine. Produced via immunoSEQ multiplex PCR; TCRdb's table is partial and in-frame only. The sample consists of over 100,000 clones, around 90% of them appearing once. This material consisted of peripheral blood, taken on day 0 of MenACWY control vaccination. The receptors originated from an adult in good health.

The chain carries TRBV7-2 and TRBJ2-7, with no clear D. The CDR3 sequence is 12 residues long. CDR1 is SGHTA, CDR2 FQGNSA, per germline. V shed 1 base and J shed 6 bases, with 7 bases lying between them. The CDR3 protein is CASSLVAREQYF. For the CDR3, the DNA is TGTGCCAGCAGCTTAGTTGCTCGCGAGCAGTACTTC.

The rearrangement links TRBV28 to TRBJ2-7, with TRBD2 matching 13 bases. Germline V gene sequence: CDR1 MDHEN, CDR2 SYDVKM. This CDR3 has 15 residues. V gave up 5 bases and J gave up 12 bases; unmatched junction bases: 13. The CDR3 loop reads CASSKPGGLAGERYF. In DNA, the CDR3 is TGTGCCAGCAGTAAGCCAGGTGGACTAGCGGGAGAACGGTACTTC.

Turning to this clone: One end of the junction varies from germline; a read error may be responsible. This chain joins TRBV7-3 and TRBJ1-6, with no clear D. This CDR3 contains 15 residues. Germline V gives CDR1 SGHTA, CDR2 FQGTGA. Here the CDR3 reads CASGLAPGPRTPLHF. The CDR3 bases are TGTGCCAGCGGCTTAGCCCCTGGGCCGAGGACACCCCTCCACTTT.

A word on this clone: The sample holds other DNA sequences that translate to the same CDR3. The chain uses TRBV9 and TRBJ1-1; 7 nucleotides line up with TRBD1. Unmatched junction bases numbered 2, after V lost 3 bases and J lost 0 bases. CDR1 and CDR2 from the germline V gene are SGDLS and YYNGEE. This CDR3 spans 14 amino acids. This CDR3 is CASSAGTVNTEAFF. DNA for the CDR3: TGTGCCAGCAGCGCCGGGACAGTGAACACTGAAGCTTTCTTT.

The chain is built from TRBV3-1 (or the pseudogene TRBV3-2) and TRBJ2-5, with 10 bases matching TRBD1. From germline, CDR1 is LGHDT and CDR2 YNNKEL (reference sequence). V lost 1 base and J lost 9; bases outside the gene matches: 2. This CDR3 region has 13 residues. CDR3 DNA: TGTGCCAGCAGCCAAGGGACAGGGGGGGCCCAGTACTTC. Its translation: CASSQGTGGAQYF.

V usage is TRBV5-1 and J usage is TRBJ1-4; 10 bases map to TRBD1. With V trimmed by 4 bases and J by 0 bases, 6 bases remained unmatched. The CDR3 has 17 residues. Germline CDR1 reads SGHRS; CDR2 reads YFSETQ. CDR3: CASSLGQGPATNEKLFF. The CDR3 DNA reads TGCGCCAGCAGCCTGGGACAGGGGCCAGCAACTAATGAAAAACTGTTTTTT. The variable domain in full, completed from reference TRBV5-1 and TRBJ1-4, reads KAGVTQTPRYLIKTRGQQVTLSCSPISGHRSVSWYQQTPGQGLQFLFEYFSETQRNKGNFPGRFSGRQFSNSRSEMNVSTLELGDSALYLCASSLGQGPATNEKLFFGSGTQLSVL.

The V gene is TRBV5-1, the J gene TRBJ1-5; the match to TRBD1 covers 10 bases. The J segment lost 5 bases and the V segment lost 4 bases, leaving 3 bases of the junction unmatched. CDR1 is SGHRS and CDR2 is YFSETQ in the germline V gene. CDR3 length: 14 amino acids. The CDR3 region has the DNA TGCGCCAGCAGCCCCGGGACAGGGGATCAGCCCCAGCATTTT. Translating gives CASSPGTGDQPQHF.

The V and J genes are TRBV27 and TRBJ1-1; 10 nucleotides align to TRBD1. Trimming at V came to 3 bases and at J to 8 bases, leaving 3 bases not matched to a gene. The CDR3 is 13 amino acids. Germline V lookup: CDR1 MNHEY, CDR2 SMNVEV (reference sequence). Here the CDR3 reads CASSLGTGAEAFF. The CDR3 nucleotides read TGTGCCAGCAGTTTGGGGACAGGGGCAGAAGCTTTCTTT.

This chain uses TRBV4-2 with TRBJ1-2; D might be TRBD1 (6 bases). The CDR3 totals 15 residues. V lost 0 bases to trimming and J lost 2 bases, with 10 bases between them. The germline V gene encodes CDR1 LGHNA and CDR2 YNFKEQ. The CDR3 spells CASSQDFDRNYGYTF. The CDR3 nucleotides are TGTGCCAGCAGCCAAGATTTTGACAGGAACTATGGCTACACCTTC.

The CDR3 nucleotides read TGTGCCAGCAGGGGAGCAGGGAACACTGAAGCTTTCTTT. It translates to CASRGAGNTEAFF. This sequence joins TRBV6-4 and TRBJ1-1; no firm D call. Germline V gene data show CDR1 as MRHNA and CDR2 as SNTAGT. The CDR3 extends over 13 amino acids. V dropped 6 bases and J dropped 1 base, with 9 bases sitting between them.

This chain uses TRBV6-6 with TRBJ1-4; 8 bases match TRBD1. V shed 5 bases and J 8 bases; nucleotides not matched to a gene: 7. Germline-derived CDR1 and CDR2 are MNHNY and SVGAGI (reference sequence). The CDR3 consists of 14 residues. The CDR3 nucleotides are TGTGCCAGCAGTCGGACAGGGACGGGGGAAAAACTGTTTTTT. As protein: CASSRTGTGEKLFF.

V is TRBV2 and J is TRBJ1-2, with 7 positions matching TRBD1. The germline CDR1 and CDR2 sequences are SNHLY and FYNNEI. Trimming at V came to 7 bases and at J to 13 bases, leaving 15 bases not matched to a gene. There are 13 residues in the CDR3. The CDR3 spells CASTDVDRAPPTF. The CDR3, as DNA: TGTGCCAGCACCGACGTTGACAGGGCGCCCCCCACCTTC.

The rearrangement joins TRBV18 to TRBJ1-1; TRBD1 matches at 7 bases. Germline V gene lookup returns CDR1 KGHSH and CDR2 LQKENI. The CDR3 extends over 15 amino acids. J gave up 2 bases and V 1 base, and 4 bases lay outside the gene matches. The CDR3 loop is CASSPRTGDNTEAFF. As DNA, the CDR3 is TGTGCCAGCTCACCACGAACAGGGGATAACACTGAAGCTTTCTTT. The full variable domain, in which reference TRBV18 and TRBJ1-1 provide the parts outside the CDR3, is NAGVMQNPRHLVRRRGQEARLRCSPMKGHSHVYWYRQLPEEGLKFMVYLQKENIIDESGMPKERFSAEFPKEGPSILRIQQVVRGDSAAYFCASSPRTGDNTEAFFGQGTRLTVV.

The gene calls are TRBV28 and TRBJ1-2, with TRBD1 as a possible D gene (6 bases). CDR1 and CDR2 (germline): MDHEN, SYDVKM. With 3 bases removed from V and 8 bases from J, the gap between germline ends came to 16 bases. The CDR3 is 14 residues long. In DNA form, the CDR3 reads TGTGCCAGCAGTTTTTTCAGGGGAGGGGAGGGCTACACCTTC. As protein: CASSFFRGGEGYTF.

This clone was observed a handful of times. The chain is built from TRBV11-3 and TRBJ2-1; the D call may be TRBD1 or TRBD2 (7 bases each). Germline V gene data show CDR1 as SGHNT and CDR2 as YENEEA. V lost 0 bases to trimming and J lost 4 bases, with 19 bases between them. The CDR3 spans 18 residues. The CDR3 DNA sequence: TGTGCCAGCAGCTTAGATCAGGGGGGGTCGGGCCGGTACAATGAGCAGTTCTTC. It encodes CASSLDQGGSGRYNEQFF.

This rearrangement joins TRBV27 to TRBJ1-5; 7 bases map to TRBD1. Germline lookup yields CDR1 MNHEY and CDR2 SMNVEV (reference sequence). The CDR3 spans 16 residues. Unmatched junction bases numbered 19, after V lost 6 bases and J lost 11 bases. Here the CDR3 reads CASRQTGAGALGAQHF. In DNA, the CDR3 is TGTGCCAGCAGACAAACAGGGGCAGGGGCTCTCGGGGCCCAGCATTTT.

The gene calls are TRBV18 and TRBJ2-3; D gene uncertain. Germline V gives CDR1 KGHSH, CDR2 LQKENI. This CDR3 is built from 15 residues. The germline V and J ends were trimmed by 5 bases and 2 bases, with 14 bases remaining between them. CDR3 sequence reads: CASSSGGGYTDTQYF. The CDR3, as DNA: TGTGCCAGCTCATCCGGCGGCGGCTACACAGATACGCAGTATTTT.

The chain has TRBV4-1 and TRBJ1-2; 11 nucleotides match TRBD1. J gave up 5 bases and V 2 bases, and 7 bases lay outside the gene matches. The CDR3 has 16 residues. The germline V gene has CDR1 MGHRA and CDR2 YSYEKL. The CDR3 DNA reads TGCGCCAGCAGCCAAACGGGGACAGGGGGTTTTTATGGCTACACCTTC. Translating it yields CASSQTGTGGFYGYTF.

The chain uses TRBV27 and TRBJ2-7; D not resolved. The CDR3 is made up of 14 amino acids. V gave up 5 bases and J gave up 1 base, with 12 bases separating them. Looked up from germline, CDR1 is MNHEY and CDR2 is SMNVEV (reference sequence). The CDR3 region has the DNA TGTGCCAGCAGTAATTTTATAGGGTCCTACGAGCAGTACTTC. Translating it yields CASSNFIGSYEQYF.

The chain joins TRBV27 to TRBJ1-5; D is perhaps TRBD1 (5 bases). V lost 2 bases and J lost 6, with 11 bases in between. Germline V gene sequence: CDR1 MNHEY, CDR2 SMNVEV (reference sequence). The CDR3 is 14 residues long. The CDR3 coding sequence is TGTGCCAGCAGTTTAGGGGGGTGTTGTCAGCCCCAGCATTTT. Its translation is CASSLGGCCQPQHF.